In its sample, the clone carrying this TCR beta chain was seen once. Its antigen is not identified. The missing conserved phenylalanine or tryptophan at the end of this CDR3 makes a read error likely. This entry comes from a study of blood T cells in healthy people across ages. Overall study findings and caveats: Researchers said unsorted PBMCs prevented a conclusive naive versus antigen-experienced comparison.

A second about 6 to 12 cycle PCR used barcoded and J-beta primers. MiXCR, applied by TCRdb to the 5' RACE reads, yields one record per CDR3 protein. The sample includes a few hundred thousand distinct CDR3 sequences, 25% to 35% of them seen just once. The same specimen was also included in a second study, on T cells of mothers and their children.

The sequenced sample was blood. This TCR derives from a boy aged 2 to 9 in good health.

CDR3 bases: TGTGCCAGCAGTCCCCCGGCCCAGGGGATAAGCACAGATACGCAGTATATT. Translated, it gives CASSPPAQGISTDTQYI. V gene TRBV12-3 or TRBV12-4 combines with J gene TRBJ2-3; TRBD1 is a possible D gene (6 bases). This CDR3 is built from 17 residues. V was trimmed by 5 bases and J by 0 bases, leaving 18 bases between them.